The 23 T cell receptor beta chains listed next were all sequenced from one sample in a study of spatial heterogeneity in lung cancer. Study findings and constraints: Counts of expanded intratumoral alpha and beta TCRs tracked tumor mutation counts.

One entry per CDR3 protein, called by TCRdb with MiXCR from the 5' RACE reads. This sample has 9,000 to 13,000 distinct CDR3 sequences, with roughly 8% found just once. No antigen has been assigned to these receptors. The time point here: sample taken at primary tumor resection. This specimen was lung tumor tissue, taken at surgery. The receptor set was obtained from a female donor with early-stage non-small cell lung cancer.

As concerns this clonotype: Since it is a stray read in a library aimed at alpha chains, this beta chain has a size that is not meaningful. This chain uses TRBV11-3 with TRBJ1-6, with no clear D. This CDR3 is built from 13 residues. V lost 0 bases, J lost 8 bases, and 5 bases lay in between. Germline CDR1 reads SGHNT; CDR2 reads YENEEA. The CDR3 DNA reads as TGTGCCAGCAGCTTAGATGGGGATTCACCCCTCCACTTT. Translating gives CASSLDGDSPLHF.

By its share, this clonotype is medium-sized. This beta chain slipped into a library made for alpha chains as a stray read, so its size is not meaningful. The V gene is TRBV12-3 or TRBV12-4, the J gene TRBJ1-1; D possibly corresponds to TRBD1 (6 bases). Trimming removed 6 bases from V and 4 bases from J, with 18 bases in between. The length of the CDR3 is 15 residues. CDR3 bases: TGTGCCAGCAGGCGCTCGGGGAGGGGGAGCACTGAAGCTTTCTTT. Translated, it gives CASRRSGRGSTEAFF.

In its sample, this clonotype was seen many times. For a library built for alpha chains, this beta chain is a stray read; little rests on its size. This rearrangement joins TRBV7-8 to TRBJ2-6; D remains ambiguous. The CDR3 is 12 amino acids. Deletions cut 4 bases from V and 4 bases from J, with 2 bases between. The germline V gene has CDR1 SGHVS and CDR2 FQNEAQ. In DNA, the CDR3 is TGTGCCAGCAGCTCCGGGGCCAACGTCCTGACTTTC. Protein sequence: CASSSGANVLTF.

The sample holds a few counts of this clonotype. This beta chain came through as a stray read in a library set up for alpha chains, and its size says little. The chain joins TRBV7-6 to TRBJ2-7; 8 bases are shared with TRBD1. Germline V gene lookup returns CDR1 SGHVS and CDR2 FNYEAQ. Trimming cost V 5 bases and J 5 bases; bases outside gene matches: 8. The CDR3 covers 14 residues. The CDR3 DNA reads as TGTGCCAGCAGCATCGACGACAGGGGCGACGAGCAGTACTTC. This gives the protein CASSIDDRGDEQYF.

This clonotype was picked up many times. This beta chain is an unintended read in a library built for alpha chains; its size means little. J is TRBJ2-1 and V is TRBV7-3; 8 bases are a match to TRBD1. The V and J ends lost 5 bases and 5 bases, in that order; junction bases with no gene match: 8. Germline V CDR1 and CDR2: SGHTA, FQGTGA. This CDR3 comprises 15 residues. The CDR3 sequence is CASSLNQGADNEQFF. The CDR3, as DNA: TGTGCCAGCAGCCTAAACCAGGGGGCTGACAATGAGCAGTTCTTC.

This clonotype was counted ten times or more. The library was built for alpha chains, so this beta chain is an off-target read and its size means little. The chain links TRBV5-1 to TRBJ2-3; TRBD2 is a possible D gene (5 bases). Germline values: CDR1 SGHRS, CDR2 YFSETQ. The CDR3 spans 15 residues. Trimming removed 4 bases at V and 3 bases at J, with 15 bases between. The CDR3 region is CASSAAGAETDTQYF. CDR3 bases: TGCGCCAGCAGCGCCGCGGGTGCCGAGACAGATACGCAGTATTTT.

This clonotype was seen at least ten times. Being off target in a library aimed at alpha chains, this beta chain has a size of little meaning. The CDR3 nucleotides are TGTGCCAGCAGCCAAGGGCTAGCGGGGGTCCCCTCCTACGAGCAGTACTTC. This sequence encodes CASSQGLAGVPSYEQYF. The chain links TRBV3-1 to TRBJ2-7, with TRBD2 matching over 10 bases. Unmatched junction bases numbered 6, after V lost 1 base and J lost 0 bases. Looked up from germline, CDR1 is LGHDT and CDR2 is YNNKEL (reference sequence). This CDR3 is built from 17 residues.

Within the sample, this clonotype is medium-sized. This beta chain appears as a stray read in a library generated for alpha chains; its size is not informative. This sequence joins TRBV11-2 and TRBJ2-7, with D uncertain. CDR1 is SGHAT and CDR2 is FQNNGV in the germline V gene. V lost 6 bases to trimming and J lost 2 bases, with 14 bases between them. The CDR3 sequence is 14 residues long. The CDR3 spells CASSKMSGPYEQYF. The CDR3 DNA sequence: TGTGCCAGCAGTAAAATGTCCGGACCCTACGAGCAGTACTTC.

This clonotype appeared many times. Because this beta chain is a stray read in a library intended to capture alpha chains, its abundance should not be given much weight. J is TRBJ2-5 and V is TRBV5-1; no definite D call. The CDR3 sequence is 14 residues long. Germline-derived CDR1 and CDR2 are SGHRS and YFSETQ. The V end lost 0 bases, the J end lost 2 bases, and 8 bases lay between the germline ends. In DNA, the CDR3 is TGCGCCAGCAGCTTGGTGTCTTCTCAAGAGACCCAGTACTTC. Encoded protein: CASSLVSSQETQYF. Based on the CDR3 plus reference TRBV5-1 and TRBJ2-5, the full variable domain is KAGVTQTPRYLIKTRGQQVTLSCSPISGHRSVSWYQQTPGQGLQFLFEYFSETQRNKGNFPGRFSGRQFSNSRSEMNVSTLELGDSALYLCASSLVSSQETQYFGPGTRLLVL.

This clonotype was observed many times. This beta chain is a stray sequence in a library constructed for alpha chains; its clone size is not meaningful. The V call is TRBV7-2, the J call TRBJ1-6, with D uncertain. This CDR3 is 16 amino acids long. Germline values: CDR1 SGHTA, CDR2 FQGNSA. The V and J ends lost 2 bases and 7 bases respectively, with 15 bases between them. The CDR3 sequence: CASSLRGSGQNSPLHF. The CDR3 region has the DNA TGTGCCAGCAGCTTAAGAGGTTCAGGTCAAAATTCACCCCTCCACTTT.

This clonotype was recorded at least ten times. A library made for alpha chains picked up this beta chain off target, so its size means little. The V call is TRBV7-3, the J call TRBJ2-3; D not resolved. V was clipped by 5 bases and J by 0 bases, with 12 bases between them. Germline CDR1 reads SGHTA; CDR2 reads FQGTGA. The CDR3 is 15 residues long. The CDR3: CASSPCRDSTDTQYF. CDR3 nucleotide sequence: TGTGCCAGCAGCCCTTGCCGAGACAGCACAGATACGCAGTATTTT.

This clonotype showed up many times. In a library made to pick up alpha chains, this beta chain is a stray read with a size that means little. The genes are TRBV3-1 and TRBJ2-7; 11 positions match TRBD1. CDR3 length: 15 amino acids. V was pared by 0 bases and J by 7 bases, with 5 bases of the junction left unmatched. The germline V gene encodes CDR1 LGHDT and CDR2 YNNKEL (reference sequence). CDR3 residues: CASSQEGQGAGEQYF. The DNA of the CDR3 is TGTGCCAGCAGCCAAGAAGGACAGGGGGCAGGGGAGCAGTACTTC.

This clonotype was counted at least ten times. For a library built for alpha chains, this beta chain is a stray read; little rests on its size. The rearrangement joins TRBV2 to TRBJ1-2; TRBD1 aligns across 8 bases. V trimming: 1 base; J trimming: 8 bases; junction bases outside the gene matches: 6. This CDR3 region has 14 residues. Germline loops: CDR1 SNHLY, CDR2 FYNNEI. CDR3 bases: TGTGCCAGCAGTGAAGGGACAGGGAGGAGAGGCTACACCTTC. This codes for CASSEGTGRRGYTF.

Relative to its sample, this clonotype is medium-sized. Found in a library prepared for alpha chains, this beta chain is an off-target read, and its abundance has little meaning. V and J are TRBV7-2 and TRBJ1-2, with D hard to call. The V gene lost 1 base and the J gene lost 2 bases, with 8 bases spanning the gap. The length of the CDR3 is 14 residues. From germline, CDR1 is SGHTA and CDR2 FQGNSA. The DNA for the CDR3 is TGTGCCAGCAGCTTAGTTGGAGGGAACTATGGCTACACCTTC. Protein sequence: CASSLVGGNYGYTF. Using reference TRBV7-2 and TRBJ1-2 for the parts outside the CDR3, the full variable domain is GAGVSQSPSNKVTEKGKDVELRCDPISGHTALYWYRQSLGQGLEFLIYFQGNSAPDKSGLPSDRFSAERTGGSVSTLTIQRTQQEDSAVYLCASSLVGGNYGYTFGSGTRLTVV.

By share of the sample, this clonotype is medium-sized. Being off target in a library aimed at alpha chains, this beta chain has a size of little meaning. The chain has TRBV29-1 and TRBJ2-7, with 10 bases matching TRBD1. Germline V gene sequence: CDR1 SQVTM, CDR2 ANQGSEA. The CDR3 is 14 residues long. Trimming at V came to 5 bases and at J to 2 bases, leaving 6 bases not matched to a gene. CDR3 residues: CSVNGQGVTYEQYF. Written as DNA, the CDR3 is TGCAGCGTTAACGGACAGGGGGTTACCTACGAGCAGTACTTC.

Comment on this clonotype: This clone may be a read error of a much larger clone one base away. This beta chain came through as a stray read in a library set up for alpha chains, and its size says little. The V call is TRBV6-5, the J call TRBJ1-1; 8 bases match TRBD1. Germline loops: CDR1 MNHEY, CDR2 SVGAGI. V lost 6 bases to trimming and J lost 7 bases; unmatched junction nucleotides: 7. CDR3 length: 13 residues. The CDR3 is CASSPKQGGEAFF. The CDR3 DNA reads as TGTGCCAGCAGCCCCAAACAGGGGGGTGAAGCTTTCTTT.

In regard to this clonotype: This beta chain slipped into a library made for alpha chains as a stray read, so its size is not meaningful. The chain employs TRBV27 and TRBJ2-6, with TRBD2 matching over 8 bases. The CDR3 is 19 amino acids. Germline CDR1 and CDR2: MNHEY and SMNVEV (reference sequence). Trimming at V came to 6 bases and at J to 1 base, leaving 14 bases not matched to a gene. CDR3 amino acids: CASSLSTPRGGSGANVLTF. CDR3 nucleotide sequence: TGTGCCAGCAGCCTCTCCACACCCCGGGGGGGTTCTGGGGCCAACGTCCTGACTTTC.

Regarding this clonotype: This beta chain is off target for a library built for alpha chains, so its abundance means little. The chain employs TRBV10-3 and TRBJ2-5; 9 nucleotides match TRBD1. This CDR3 is built from 15 residues. Trimming at V came to 6 bases and at J to 5 bases, leaving 10 bases not matched to a gene. Germline assignment: CDR1 ENHRY and CDR2 SYGVKD. The CDR3 here is CAIRPSRDRVETQYF. The CDR3 DNA is TGTGCCATCAGGCCCTCCCGGGACAGGGTGGAGACCCAGTACTTC.

In this sample, this clonotype turned up a few times. This beta chain is a stray read from a library made for alpha chains; its abundance is not meaningful. The rearrangement joins TRBV7-6 to TRBJ2-2, with a tentative D call TRBD1 (6 bases). Germline V gene data show CDR1 as SGHVS and CDR2 as FNYEAQ. Trimming left V 4 bases short and J 6 bases short, with 9 bases between. This CDR3 region has 13 residues. CDR3 loop: CASSSGQPGELFF. CDR3 nucleotide sequence: TGTGCCAGCAGCTCCGGACAGCCCGGGGAGCTGTTTTTT.

About this clonotype: This beta chain is an unintended read in a library built for alpha chains; its size means little. This chain links TRBV6-2 or TRBV6-3 with TRBJ1-1, with unresolved D. The ends were cut back, 5 bases at V and 0 bases at J, with 7 bases in the middle. The germline CDR1 and CDR2 sequences are MNHEY and SVGEGT. The CDR3 contains 13 residues. The DNA for the CDR3 is TGTGCCAGCAGTGACAACATGAACACTGAAGCTTTCTTT. It translates to CASSDNMNTEAFF.

This clonotype appeared a few times. This beta chain turned up in a library designed for alpha chains; as an off-target read, its abundance says little. The V and J genes are TRBV5-4 and TRBJ1-2; D is unresolved. Per the germline V gene, CDR1 is SGHNT and CDR2 is YYREEE (reference sequence). CDR3 length equals 11 residues. Trimming removed 0 bases from V and 12 bases from J, with 9 bases in between. CDR3 in amino acids: CASSLGRRNTF. CDR3 sequence (DNA): TGTGCCAGCAGCTTGGGGCGGCGGAACACCTTC.

This clonotype was observed at least ten times. A library prepared for alpha chains yielded this beta chain as an off-target read; its size is of little meaning. The chain uses TRBV5-1 and TRBJ2-2; 10 positions agree with TRBD1. The CDR3 has 16 residues. Germline values: CDR1 SGHRS, CDR2 YFSETQ. After removal of 4 bases from V and 1 base from J, the junction contained 4 bases not matched to a gene. Here the CDR3 reads CASSPRTGGNTGELFF. In DNA, the CDR3 is TGCGCCAGCAGCCCCCGGACAGGGGGGAACACCGGGGAGCTGTTTTTT.

This clonotype was observed many times. A library prepared for alpha chains yielded this beta chain as an off-target read; its size is of little meaning. The CDR3: CASSRDRGPNTEAFF. The CDR3 DNA reads as TGTGCCAGCAGCCGGGACAGGGGACCGAACACTGAAGCTTTCTTT. The chain uses TRBV3-1 and TRBJ1-1; the match to TRBD1 covers 10 bases. CDR1 LGHDT and CDR2 YNNKEL come from the germline V gene (reference sequence). This CDR3 spans 15 amino acids. After removal of 4 bases from V and 1 base from J, the junction contained 3 bases not matched to a gene. The whole variable domain, filled in from reference TRBV3-1 and TRBJ1-1, reads DTAVSQTPKYLVTQMGNDKSIKCEQNLGHDTMYWYKQDSKKFLKIMFSYNNKELIINETVPNRFSPKSPDKAHLNLHINSLELGDSAVYFCASSRDRGPNTEAFFGQGTRLTVV.